A selection of T cell receptor beta chains follows, all from one sample in a study of control samples from healthy donors and cancer patients. Sequencing used immunoSEQ multiplex PCR; TCRdb keeps in-frame clones, though not all of them. Here the sample spans roughly 120,000 clones, 75% to 90% being singletons. The specimen sequenced was PBMCs. The receptors shown here come from a woman aged 45-59 years with colorectal cancer. The CDR3 runs from the conserved cysteine through the conserved F or W. A D gene is named only where the DNA matches it firmly. Only part of the rows carry a size: once, few, many, or a class if the clone is expanded.

clone_size	v_call	j_call	d_call	cdr3_aa	cdr3_nt
once	TRBV11-2	TRBJ2-7	.	CASSPRHEVYEQYF	TGTGCCAGCAGCCCTCGGCACGAGGTTTACGAGCAGTACTTC
once	TRBV3-1/TRBV3-2	TRBJ2-1	TRBD2	CASSQGSLAGGLNEQFF	TGTGCCAGCAGCCAGGGTTCCCTAGCGGGGGGGCTAAATGAGCAGTTCTTC
.	TRBV19	TRBJ2-3	.	CASSTGRGDTQYF	TGTGCCAGTAGTACCGGCCGCGGAGATACGCAGTATTTT
.	TRBV29-1	TRBJ2-1	TRBD1	CSVRTGEQFF	TGCAGCGTTAGGACAGGGGAGCAGTTCTTC
once	TRBV9	TRBJ2-5	.	CASSGTVTSRETQYF	TGTGCCAGCAGCGGGACAGTAACGAGCAGAGAGACCCAGTACTTC
.	TRBV6-5	TRBJ1-1	.	CASSYDGSTEAFF	TGTGCCAGCAGTTACGACGGGAGCACTGAAGCTTTCTTT
.	TRBV7-9	TRBJ2-7	.	CASSPRGSSGAYEQYF	TGTGCCAGCAGCCCGAGGGGGAGTAGCGGAGCCTACGAGCAGTACTTC
.	TRBV5-8	TRBJ2-7	.	CASRKTASYEQYF	TGTGCCAGCAGAAAGACAGCCTCCTACGAGCAGTACTTC
once	TRBV5-6	TRBJ1-5	.	CASSLARLGNQPQHF	TGTGCCAGCAGCTTGGCCCGACTGGGCAATCAGCCCCAGCATTTT
.	TRBV3-1/TRBV3-2	TRBJ2-5	TRBD2	CASSQGKSSGIQETQYF	TGTGCCAGCAGCCAAGGGAAGTCTAGCGGCATTCAAGAGACCCAGTACTTC
.	TRBV6-1	TRBJ2-6	.	CASSDRQSSGANVLTF	TGTGCCAGCAGTGACCGACAGAGCTCTGGGGCCAACGTCCTGACTTTC
.	TRBV7-9	TRBJ1-2	.	CASSFAANYGYTF	TGTGCCAGCAGCTTTGCCGCTAACTATGGCTACACCTTC
.	TRBV19	TRBJ2-5	.	CASSLADQETQYF	TGTGCCAGTAGTTTGGCGGACCAAGAGACCCAGTACTTC
.	TRBV28	TRBJ2-7	.	CASSSATYEQYF	TGTGCCAGCAGTTCTGCTACCTACGAGCAGTACTTC
.	TRBV5-1	TRBJ2-3	.	CASRGEDTQYF	TGCGCCAGCAGAGGGGAAGATACGCAGTATTTT
.	TRBV7-2	TRBJ2-1	.	CASSPLGVGEQFF	TGTGCCAGCAGCCCTCTTGGGGTGGGGGAGCAGTTCTTC
.	TRBV12-3/TRBV12-4	TRBJ1-1	.	CASSFVYTEAFF	TGTGCCAGCAGTTTTGTGTACACTGAAGCTTTCTTT
.	TRBV9	TRBJ1-1	.	CASSVGTRGTEAFF	TGTGCCAGCAGCGTGGGCACCCGGGGGACTGAAGCTTTCTTT
.	TRBV5-1	TRBJ1-2	.	CASSPESNYGYTF	TGCGCCAGCAGCCCGGAATCTAACTATGGCTACACCTTC
.	TRBV7-9	TRBJ1-4	TRBD1	CASSTSRTGPEKLFF	TGTGCCAGCAGCACCTCAAGGACAGGTCCCGAAAAACTGTTTTTT
.	TRBV5-1	TRBJ1-2	.	CASSPGQKGGYTF	TGCGCCAGCAGCCCCGGACAGAAAGGTGGCTACACCTTC
.	TRBV27	TRBJ2-7	TRBD2	CASSLGGGYEQYF	TGTGCCAGCAGTTTAGGGGGGGGCTACGAGCAGTACTTC
once	TRBV5-6	TRBJ2-1	TRBD2	CASSALTSVDYNEQFF	TGTGCCAGCAGCGCCTTGACTAGCGTCGACTACAATGAGCAGTTCTTC
.	TRBV7-9	TRBJ2-1	TRBD2	CASSYLGRATTNEQFF	TGTGCCAGCAGCTACCTCGGGAGGGCCACGACGAATGAGCAGTTCTTC
.	TRBV7-9	TRBJ1-1	.	CASSFLNTEAFF	TGTGCCAGCAGCTTCCTAAACACTGAAGCTTTCTTT
.	TRBV18	TRBJ2-2	.	CASSPRQGNDGELFF	TGTGCCAGCTCACCTCGTCAGGGGAATGACGGGGAGCTGTTTTTT
.	TRBV27	TRBJ2-1	.	CASSLMDNEQFF	TGTGCCAGCAGTTTAATGGACAATGAGCAGTTCTTC
.	TRBV2	TRBJ2-6	.	CASRPLRQVVGANVLTF	TGTGCCAGCAGACCCCTTAGACAGGTTGTGGGGGCCAACGTCCTGACTTTC
.	TRBV5-4	TRBJ1-2	.	CASSLGPPVYGYTF	TGTGCCAGCAGCTTGGGCCCCCCGGTCTATGGCTACACCTTC
.	TRBV5-1	TRBJ2-5	TRBD2	CASSLRLAGTETQYF	TGCGCCAGCAGCTTGAGACTAGCGGGGACCGAGACCCAGTACTTC
once	TRBV28	TRBJ1-6	.	CASSLYRRPSPLHF	TGTGCCAGCAGTTTATATCGCAGACCATCGCCCCTCCACTTT
.	TRBV4-1	TRBJ1-2	.	CASSQVLGTPTNYGYTF	TGCGCCAGCAGCCAAGTGTTAGGGACCCCTACTAACTATGGCTACACCTTC